These 5 T cell receptor beta chains came from one sample sequenced in a study of T cell responses to AZD1222 COVID-19 vaccine. TCRdb's table, derived via immunoSEQ multiplex PCR, lists solely in-frame clones and lacks some. The sample lists approximately 150,000 clones, just under 95% occurring once. The source was peripheral blood, collected on day 0 of AZD1222 vaccination. The receptors derive from an adult in good health.

The chain joins TRBV27 to TRBJ1-5, with D possibly being TRBD1 (6 bases). Trimming removed 4 bases from V and 9 bases from J, with 10 bases in between. Germline-derived CDR1 and CDR2 are MNHEY and SMNVEV (reference sequence). This CDR3 contains 12 residues. The DNA of the CDR3 is TGTGCCAGCAGTTCCACAGGGTCGCCCCAGCATTTT. Protein product: CASSSTGSPQHF.

The gene calls are TRBV2 and TRBJ2-5; no clear D gene. The V end lost 1 base, the J end lost 5 bases, and 8 bases lay between the germline ends. CDR1 and CDR2 (germline): SNHLY, FYNNEI. This CDR3 has 13 residues. The DNA of the CDR3 is TGTGCCAGCAGTGAAGAGGTTCGGGAGACCCAGTACTTC. Its protein is CASSEEVRETQYF. The whole variable domain, remainder taken from reference TRBV2 and TRBJ2-5, is EPEVTQTPSHQVTQMGQEVILRCVPISNHLYFYWYRQILGQKVEFLVSFYNNEISEKSEIFDDQFSVERPDGSNFTLKIRSTKLEDSAMYFCASSEEVRETQYFGPGTRLLVL.

The chain links TRBV5-1 to TRBJ1-1, with D possibly being TRBD1 (5 bases). In germline, CDR1 is SGHRS, CDR2 YFSETQ. CDR3 length: 13 amino acids. Trimming removed 0 bases from V and 6 bases from J, with 9 bases in between. This chain's CDR3 is CASSLGGNPEAFF. In DNA form, the CDR3 reads TGCGCCAGCAGCTTGGGGGGCAACCCTGAAGCTTTCTTT.

This clone was counted only a few times. The CDR3 loop reads CAWSPGGASWTEAFF. In DNA, the CDR3 is TGTGCCTGGAGCCCCGGGGGGGCTTCATGGACTGAAGCTTTCTTT. V is TRBV30 and J is TRBJ1-1; possible D gene TRBD1, 6 bases. The ends were cut back, 3 bases at V and 5 bases at J, with 19 bases in the middle. Germline CDR1 and CDR2: GTSNPN and SVGIG (reference sequence). The CDR3 has 15 residues.

The rearrangement uses TRBV18 and TRBJ1-2, with unresolved D. Germline assignment: CDR1 KGHSH and CDR2 LQKENI. This CDR3 is built from 14 residues. Trimming shortened V by 0 bases and J by 4 bases, and 9 bases separated the two germline ends. The CDR3 here is CASSPPSGGYGYTF. The CDR3 nucleotides read TGTGCCAGCTCACCACCATCGGGAGGCTATGGCTACACCTTC.